A selection of T cell receptor beta chains follows, all from one sample in a study of blood T cell repertoires in COVID-19. Profiling relied on immunoSEQ multiplex PCR, and the TCRdb table lists in-frame clones only, not all of them. The sample has some 220,000 clones, roughly nine tenths seen once. The sample taken for sequencing was PBMCs or T cells enriched from blood (not recorded which). The receptors come from a woman aged 50 to 65 in a cohort exposed to, infected with or recovered from COVID-19 (not recorded which). Each CDR3 is given with its conserved first and last residue. D genes are given only for firm matches. Size is omitted from some rows. Given values are once, few, many or a class for expanded clones.

V,J,D,size,DNA,CDR3
TRBV7-9,TRBJ1-4,-,-,TGTGCCAGCAGCTTAGGTGGCTCAGGTTATAATGAAAAACTGTTTTTT,CASSLGGSGYNEKLFF
TRBV5-4,TRBJ1-3,-,-,TGTGCCAGCAGCTCCAGCGGTGGCGGAAACACCATATATTTT,CASSSSGGGNTIYF
TRBV18,TRBJ2-5,TRBD1,-,TGTGCCAGCTCACCAAAGCGGACAGGGGTCGAGACCCAGTACTTC,CASSPKRTGVETQYF
TRBV15,TRBJ1-2,-,-,TGTGCCACCAGCACTCGTGCGACAGGCCTTAACTATGGCTACACCTTC,CATSTRATGLNYGYTF
TRBV30,TRBJ2-4,TRBD2,-,TGTGCCTGGAGTGGGACTAGCGGCAAAAACATTCAGTACTTC,CAWSGTSGKNIQYF
TRBV6-5,TRBJ2-7,-,few,TGTGCCAGCAGTTTAAGAGGGGGAAGGAGCTCCTACGAGCAGTACTTC,CASSLRGGRSSYEQYF
TRBV11-2,TRBJ1-6,TRBD1,-,TGTGCCAGCAGCTTACGCGGACAGGGAGTGTCACCCCTCCACTTT,CASSLRGQGVSPLHF
TRBV29-1,TRBJ2-1,TRBD1,-,TGCAGCGTTGAGGACAACAGGGGGCCCTACAATGAGCAGTTCTTC,CSVEDNRGPYNEQFF
TRBV30,TRBJ1-1,TRBD1,few,TGTGCCTGGAACGGACAGGTAGGCCAAAACACTGAAGCTTTCTTT,CAWNGQVGQNTEAFF
TRBV28,TRBJ1-2,TRBD1,-,TGTGCCAGCAGGGGACAGGGGGCGCCGGTACTTCAGGGCTACACCTTC,CASRGQGAPVLQGYTF
TRBV15,TRBJ1-4,TRBD1,-,TGTGCCACCAGCGATGGGACAGTTGCAACTAATGAAAAACTGTTTTTT,CATSDGTVATNEKLFF
TRBV7-7,TRBJ2-3,-,-,TGTGCTAGCAGCTTAGGGCGGACAGATACGCAGTATTTT,CASSLGRTDTQYF
TRBV18,TRBJ1-5,TRBD1,-,TGTGCCAGCTCACCCGGGACAGGGTATAGCAATCAGCCCCAGCATTTT,CASSPGTGYSNQPQHF
TRBV6-5,TRBJ1-5,-,-,TGTGCCAGCAGTTTCAGGGATCAGCCCCAGCATTTT,CASSFRDQPQHF
TRBV27,TRBJ1-1,-,-,TGTGCCAGCAGTTTATCACAGGGTACCACTGAAGCTTTCTTT,CASSLSQGTTEAFF
TRBV6-2/TRBV6-3,TRBJ1-1,-,once,TGTGCCAGCAGTTATAATCTAGGCTTTATGAACACTGAAGCTTTCTTT,CASSYNLGFMNTEAFF
TRBV6-5,TRBJ1-2,-,-,TGTGCCAGCAGTTTCAGGGGTGGCTACACCTTC,CASSFRGGYTF
TRBV4-2,TRBJ2-5,-,-,TGTGCCAGCAGCCAAGAGTTCAGGGCCCAAGAGACCCAGTACTTC,CASSQEFRAQETQYF
TRBV5-1,TRBJ2-7,TRBD1,-,TGCGCCAGCAGCCCCGGGACAGGGACCTACGAGCAGTACTTC,CASSPGTGTYEQYF
TRBV6-5,TRBJ1-2,TRBD1,-,TGTGCCAGCAGCCCCTGGACAGGGGAAAACTATGGCTACACCTTC,CASSPWTGENYGYTF
TRBV4-1,TRBJ1-5,-,-,TGCGCCAGCAGCCCAGGGAGGTTGGGCAGCAATCAGCCCCAGCATTTT,CASSPGRLGSNQPQHF
TRBV6-5,TRBJ1-2,TRBD1,-,TGTGCCACCCTTGACTTGACAGGGGTCTATGGCTACACCTTC,CATLDLTGVYGYTF
TRBV7-2,TRBJ2-5,TRBD2,-,TGTGCCAGCAGCTTAGCCGGGGAGGGGACCCAGTACTTC,CASSLAGEGTQYF
TRBV7-9,TRBJ2-5,-,-,TGTGCCAGCAGCTCCGTAGCGGAGGGGGAGACCCAGTACTTC,CASSSVAEGETQYF
TRBV15,TRBJ2-2,-,-,TGTGCCACCAGCCATGGGGGGGCCGGCACCGGGGAGCTGTTTTTT,CATSHGGAGTGELFF
TRBV30,TRBJ1-5,-,-,TGTGCCTTGCGGACAGAGAGCACTCAGCCCCAGCATTTT,CALRTESTQPQHF
TRBV19,TRBJ1-6,-,-,TGTGCCAGTAGACCATCGACAGGACCCAATTCACCCCTCCACTTT,CASRPSTGPNSPLHF
TRBV11-2,TRBJ1-5,-,once,TGTGCCAGCAGCCCCGGTAGCAATCAGCCCCAGCATTTT,CASSPGSNQPQHF
TRBV10-3,TRBJ2-5,-,-,TGTGCCATCAGTGTAGGGACTCCGGAGGGGACCCAGTACTTC,CAISVGTPEGTQYF
TRBV24-1,TRBJ1-4,TRBD1,-,TGTGCCACAACGACAGGGTATTGGTCTAATGAAAAACTGTTTTTT,CATTTGYWSNEKLFF
TRBV11-2,TRBJ2-3,TRBD2,-,TGTGCCAGCAGCTTACGCGGGGGGGCTTTGACAGATACGCAGTATTTT,CASSLRGGALTDTQYF
TRBV5-4,TRBJ2-1,-,-,TGTGCCAGCAGCTTCCCTAGGGGGGGGGCGAATGAGCAGTTCTTC,CASSFPRGGANEQFF
TRBV30,TRBJ1-2,TRBD1,once,TGTGCCTGGAGGGATACAGGGGGCTATGGCTACACCTTC,CAWRDTGGYGYTF
TRBV4-3,TRBJ1-4,-,-,TGCGCCAGCAGCCAAGACGCCAGAGGAGCAACTAATGAAAAACTGTTTTTT,CASSQDARGATNEKLFF
TRBV12-3/TRBV12-4,TRBJ2-7,-,-,TGTGCCAGCAGTTTTGACAGCTACGAGCAGTACTTC,CASSFDSYEQYF
TRBV28,TRBJ2-5,TRBD2,-,TGTGCCAGCAGTTTACTAGCGGGGGGGCCAGGAGAGACCCAGTACTTC,CASSLLAGGPGETQYF
TRBV27,TRBJ2-5,-,-,TGTGCCAGCAGTCCCCCGCTCGGGACCCAGTACTTC,CASSPPLGTQYF
TRBV2,TRBJ1-1,TRBD1,once,TGTGCCAGAGAGAGGACAGGCCTGAACACTGAAGCTTTCTTT,CARERTGLNTEAFF
TRBV5-1,TRBJ2-7,-,-,TGCGCCAGCAGCTTGCCTGGGCTCCACGAGCAGTACTTC,CASSLPGLHEQYF
TRBV3-1/TRBV3-2,TRBJ2-2,TRBD1,few,TGTGCCAGCAGCCAAAACAGGGGAGCCGGGGAGCTGTTTTTT,CASSQNRGAGELFF
TRBV7-2,TRBJ1-2,TRBD1,-,TGTGCCAGCAGCTCCTCTAGACAGGGGGCCGGCTATGGCTACACCTTC,CASSSSRQGAGYGYTF
TRBV11-2,TRBJ1-4,-,-,TGTGCCAGCAGCGAGGGGCGGGGAAATGGACTGTTTTTT,CASSEGRGNGLFF